The 29 T cell receptor beta chains below were found in one sample sequenced in a study of regulatory T cells in long-lasting Graves disease. With iRepertoire HTBI primers and Arm-PCR of CDR3 regions, TCR beta libraries were built. One entry per CDR3 protein, called by TCRdb with MiXCR from the multiplex PCR reads. Seen here are roughly 520,000 distinct CDR3 sequences, approximately 12% observed once, and the top ten hold approximately 9%. Time point reported: newly diagnosed GD, antithyroid drugs for less than 3 months. From RNA extracted from PBMCs, the TCR library was made. These same data were also listed under a study on T cells in Graves' hyperthyroidism and ophthalmopathy.

The starting material was peripheral blood mononuclear cells (PBMCs), obtained at new diagnosis, from a patient treated with antithyroid drugs. These receptor sequences come from a woman aged 25 to 45 with Graves disease.

This clonotype was detected ten times or more. The chain employs TRBV19 and TRBJ1-5; tentative D call: TRBD1 (5 bases). This CDR3 spans 17 amino acids. The germline V and J ends were trimmed by 1 base and 5 bases, with 18 bases remaining between them. Looked up from germline, CDR1 is LNHDA and CDR2 is SQIVND (reference sequence). DNA for the CDR3: TGTGCCAGTAGTATAGCCCCAGGGAGTCCACCCTATCAGCCCCAGCATTTT. Translated, it gives CASSIAPGSPPYQPQHF.

This clonotype was counted many times. The rearrangement joins TRBV27 to TRBJ2-3; 9 bases line up with TRBD1. The junction had 6 bases not matched to a gene; V was cut back by 5 bases and J by 0 bases. Germline values: CDR1 MNHEY, CDR2 SMNVEV (reference sequence). This CDR3 spans 16 amino acids. The CDR3: CASSPQGAISTDTQYF. The DNA for the CDR3 is TGTGCCAGCAGTCCACAGGGGGCTATAAGCACAGATACGCAGTATTTT.

The sample holds many counts of this clonotype. CDR3 amino acids: CASSATDTQYF. For the CDR3, the DNA is TGTGCCAGCAGCGCCACAGATACGCAGTATTTT. The genes are TRBV28 and TRBJ2-3, with D uncertain. The CDR3 consists of 11 residues. In germline, CDR1 is MDHEN, CDR2 SYDVKM. V lost 6 bases to trimming and J lost 2 bases, with 3 bases between them.

The table lists this clonotype with many counts. This chain links TRBV20-1 with TRBJ1-1, with a possible D match to TRBD1 (5 bases). Germline V gives CDR1 DFQATT, CDR2 SNEGSKA (reference sequence). The CDR3 is 15 residues long. V was cut by 0 bases and J by 4 bases, with 15 bases left in between. This CDR3 is CSAREDGRGGTEAFF. CDR3 nucleotides: TGCAGTGCTAGAGAGGACGGGAGGGGAGGCACTGAAGCTTTCTTT.

This clonotype occurred a few times. V usage is TRBV27 and J usage is TRBJ2-5; D may be TRBD1 (6 bases). The CDR3 has 15 amino acids. CDR1 and CDR2 (germline): MNHEY, SMNVEV (reference sequence). V was shortened by 5 bases and J by 4 bases, with 17 bases between the two germline ends. DNA of the CDR3: TGTGCCAGCAGTACACTAACAGGGAGAGGAGAGACCCAGTACTTC. Encoded protein: CASSTLTGRGETQYF.

This clonotype was counted at least ten times. J is TRBJ1-2 and V is TRBV20-1; D ambiguous. The germline gives CDR1 DFQATT, CDR2 SNEGSKA (reference sequence). V was clipped by 1 base and J by 2 bases, with 11 bases between them. The CDR3 is made up of 14 amino acids. The CDR3 nucleotides are TGCAGTGCTAGAGTCCCGGGAAGGAACTATGGCTACACCTTC. Translating gives CSARVPGRNYGYTF.

This clonotype was detected ten times or more. The rearrangement uses TRBV20-1 and TRBJ2-7; 9 bases align to TRBD2. The CDR3 loop spans 13 amino acids. With 7 bases clipped from V and 2 bases from J, the junction kept 6 bases outside the gene matches. In germline, CDR1 is DFQATT, CDR2 SNEGSKA (reference sequence). The CDR3 DNA reads TGCAGTGGAGTGGCGGGGGGGGCCTACGAGCAGTACTTC. Translated, it gives CSGVAGGAYEQYF.

Many counts were recorded for this clonotype. For the CDR3, the DNA is TGTGCCAGCAGCGATCGCGCCGCGGGTATTCGAAAAAACATTCAGTACTTC. Residues: CASSDRAAGIRKNIQYF. The chain combines TRBV11-2 with TRBJ2-4; perhaps TRBD2 as D (5 bases). This CDR3 spans 17 amino acids. The germline V gene encodes CDR1 SGHAT and CDR2 FQNNGV. Between the trimmed V and J ends, which lost 5 bases and 4 bases, there was a span of 21 bases.

This clonotype appeared many times. J is TRBJ2-2 and V is TRBV7-8; the match to TRBD2 covers 8 bases. Germline assignment: CDR1 SGHVS and CDR2 FQNEAQ. V shed 8 bases, J shed 4 bases, and the junction held 12 bases outside the gene matches. The CDR3 totals 16 residues. The CDR3 DNA is TGTGCCAGCGGTCGTTTCTCGGGAGGGGGCACCGGGGAGCTGTTTTTT. Its translation: CASGRFSGGGTGELFF.

This chain uses TRBV7-2 with TRBJ2-5; 9 bases align to TRBD1. V lost 7 bases and J lost 5; bases outside the gene matches: 8. CDR3 length equals 14 residues. Germline-derived CDR1 and CDR2 are SGHTA and FQGNSA. The CDR3 reads CASTNRGRRETQYF. CDR3 DNA sequence: TGTGCCAGCACCAACAGGGGGCGGCGGGAGACCCAGTACTTC.

This clonotype has only a few counts. The genes are TRBV3-1 and TRBJ2-4, with unresolved D. V shed 4 bases and J shed 2 bases, with 15 bases lying between them. Germline loops: CDR1 LGHDT, CDR2 YNNKEL (reference sequence). The CDR3 is 16 amino acids. CDR3 coding DNA: TGTGCCAGCAGCCCTAGGAAGGGAAATACCAAAAACATTCAGTACTTC. It encodes CASSPRKGNTKNIQYF.

This clonotype was counted many times. This sequence joins TRBV30 and TRBJ1-1; the D gene is possibly TRBD1 (6 bases). The germline gives CDR1 GTSNPN, CDR2 SVGIG (reference sequence). Trimming shortened V by 2 bases and J by 4 bases, and 17 bases separated the two germline ends. The CDR3 extends over 15 amino acids. In DNA form, the CDR3 reads TGTGCCTGGAGTCCTCTCACATTCAGGGGCACTGAAGCTTTCTTT. It translates to CAWSPLTFRGTEAFF.

In its sample, this clonotype was seen many times. The chain uses TRBV2 and TRBJ2-1; TRBD2 matches 7 bases. Germline lookup yields CDR1 SNHLY and CDR2 FYNNEI. The length of the CDR3 is 13 residues. With V trimmed by 4 bases and J by 9 bases, 6 bases remained unmatched. CDR3 coding DNA: TGTGCCAGCAGTGTCGGGGAGGGGAGTGAGCAGTTCTTC. Protein sequence: CASSVGEGSEQFF.

This clonotype has only a few counts. The chain carries TRBV24-1 and TRBJ1-1; 7 nucleotides line up with TRBD1. The germline V gene encodes CDR1 KGHDR and CDR2 SFDVKD. The ends lost 8 bases at V and 2 bases at J; junction bases unmatched: 10. The CDR3 is 15 residues long. CDR3 loop: CATTKRTGVNTEAFF. In DNA form, the CDR3 reads TGTGCCACCACCAAGAGAACAGGGGTTAACACTGAAGCTTTCTTT.

This clonotype showed up many times. The V and J genes are TRBV12-3 or TRBV12-4 and TRBJ2-4, with a tentative D call TRBD2 (6 bases). The CDR3 is made up of 16 amino acids. With 3 bases removed from V and 2 bases from J, the gap between germline ends came to 14 bases. The CDR3 DNA reads TGTGCCAGCAGTTTGAAAGCGGGTGGTACCAAAAACATTCAGTACTTC. Its translation is CASSLKAGGTKNIQYF.

Here the CDR3 DNA reads TGTGCCAGCTCCGACAGCTTTGGCTACACCTTC. Encoded protein: CASSDSFGYTF. The chain employs TRBV18 and TRBJ1-2; D might be TRBD1 (5 bases). The ends were cut back, 6 bases at V and 7 bases at J, with 9 bases in the middle. Per germline, CDR1 KGHSH and CDR2 LQKENI. The CDR3 sequence is 11 residues long.

This clonotype was counted many times. The rearrangement joins TRBV12-3 or TRBV12-4 to TRBJ1-1; tentatively, D is TRBD1 (5 bases). The CDR3 is made up of 13 amino acids. Trimming left V 6 bases short and J 9 bases short, with 17 bases between. The DNA for the CDR3 is TGTGCCAGCAGCCTGACAGCCACTGGAAAAGCTTTCTTT. Protein: CASSLTATGKAFF.

This clonotype was seen at least ten times. This chain links TRBV13 with TRBJ2-1, with a possible D match to TRBD2 (6 bases). The germline V gene has CDR1 PRHDT and CDR2 FYEKMQ (reference sequence). V lost 1 base and J 2 bases, leaving 15 bases between the germline ends. The CDR3 is 17 residues long. The CDR3 region is CASSLVGRDPTYNEQFF. In DNA, the CDR3 is TGTGCCAGCAGCTTAGTCGGGCGGGATCCCACCTACAATGAGCAGTTCTTC.

This clonotype has at least ten counts. The rearrangement links TRBV28 to TRBJ2-1; 12 bases align to TRBD2. In germline, CDR1 is MDHEN, CDR2 SYDVKM. The CDR3 consists of 23 residues. The J segment lost 0 bases and the V segment lost 3 bases, leaving 21 bases of the junction unmatched. The CDR3 coding sequence is TGTGCCAGCAGTTTGCGCCGGAGTTTCGCTCGGACTAGCGGGACAAGCTCCTACAATGAGCAGTTCTTC. Its translation is CASSLRRSFARTSGTSSYNEQFF.

This clonotype appeared many times. The V gene is TRBV27, the J gene TRBJ2-3; no reliable D call. Trimming pared 0 bases from V and 2 bases from J, leaving 9 bases between. The CDR3 covers 15 residues. Germline-derived CDR1 and CDR2 are MNHEY and SMNVEV (reference sequence). This CDR3 is CASSLSSIVTDTQYF. As DNA, the CDR3 is TGTGCCAGCAGTTTATCGAGTATCGTCACAGATACGCAGTATTTT.

About this clonotype: Because it lacks the conserved phenylalanine or tryptophan at the end, this CDR3 is likely a read error. This chain uses TRBV5-1 with TRBJ2-2; no clear D gene. The V end lost 2 bases, the J end lost 5 bases, and 7 bases lay between the germline ends. Germline values: CDR1 SGHRS, CDR2 YFSETQ. This CDR3 spans 13 amino acids. The CDR3 DNA reads TGCGCCAGCAGCTTCCAAGGGACCGGGGAGCTGTTTGTT. Amino acids: CASSFQGTGELFV.

V usage is TRBV20-1 and J usage is TRBJ2-1; D not certain. The CDR3 spans 12 residues. Germline V gene sequence: CDR1 DFQATT, CDR2 SNEGSKA (reference sequence). V lost 3 bases and J lost 2, with 5 bases in between. DNA for the CDR3: TGCAGTGCTAGTCTAACCTACAATGAGCAGTTCTTC. Translating gives CSASLTYNEQFF.

This clonotype was picked up many times. The chain joins TRBV28 to TRBJ2-5; D not certain. The CDR3 runs to 12 residues. In germline, CDR1 is MDHEN, CDR2 SYDVKM. Trimming took 3 bases from V and 5 from J, leaving 7 bases between them. The CDR3: CASSLGVETQYF. Written as DNA, the CDR3 is TGTGCCAGCAGTTTGGGCGTGGAGACCCAGTACTTC.

A remark on this clonotype: Being one base from a much bigger clone, this may be a read error. This is likely a read error, given that the CDR3 carries no conserved phenylalanine or tryptophan at its end. J is TRBJ2-7 and V is TRBV7-6; 7 bases line up with TRBD1. V shed 1 base and J 2 bases; nucleotides not matched to a gene: 8. The CDR3 spans 16 residues. Germline V gene sequence: CDR1 SGHVS, CDR2 FNYEAQ. The CDR3 coding sequence is TGTGCCAGCAGCTTAGAACAAAGACAGGGCCCCTACGAGCAGTACTTA. This translates into CASSLEQRQGPYEQYL.

This clonotype occurred a few times. The chain uses TRBV7-9 and TRBJ2-1, with TRBD2 matching 14 bases. Trimming took 4 bases from V and 8 from J; bases not matched to a gene: 7. CDR1 and CDR2 from the germline V gene are SEHNR and FQNEAQ (reference sequence). This CDR3 region has 16 residues. The chain's CDR3 is CASSSVTSGRAHEQFF. In nucleotides, the CDR3 is TGTGCCAGCAGCTCCGTGACTAGCGGGAGGGCGCATGAGCAGTTCTTC.

This clonotype has a count of ten or more. The chain links TRBV12-3 or TRBV12-4 to TRBJ1-4; perhaps TRBD1 as D (5 bases). This CDR3 comprises 14 residues. V lost 2 bases, J lost 4 bases, and 8 bases lay in between. CDR3 sequence: CASSLRQYNEKLFF. The CDR3 DNA follows: TGTGCCAGCAGTTTAAGACAGTATAATGAAAAACTGTTTTTT.

Remarks on this clonotype: A single base separates this from a much larger clone, so it may be a read error. The V and J genes are TRBV20-1 and TRBJ2-1; 10 bases line up with TRBD2. Germline V gene data show CDR1 as DFQATT and CDR2 as SNEGSKA (reference sequence). With 6 bases clipped from V and 13 bases from J, the junction kept 15 bases outside the gene matches. CDR3 length equals 14 residues. The chain's CDR3 is CSANPSGRSGDQFF. CDR3 DNA sequence: TGCAGTGCCAATCCTAGCGGGAGAAGTGGTGACCAGTTCTTC.

This clonotype has ten or more counts. This chain joins TRBV7-3 and TRBJ2-2; no clear D. V was cut by 2 bases and J by 0 bases, with 10 bases left in between. CDR3 length equals 16 residues. The germline gives CDR1 SGHTA, CDR2 FQGTGA. CDR3 sequence (DNA): TGTGCCAGCAGCTTACTTCCGGGCTCGAACACCGGGGAGCTGTTTTTT. Its protein product is CASSLLPGSNTGELFF.

This clonotype was seen many times. The CDR3, as DNA: TGTGCCAGCAGTGTTTCCAGGGGGAACCAGCCCCAGCATTTT. Translating gives CASSVSRGNQPQHF. V usage is TRBV6-1 and J usage is TRBJ1-5; 7 bases line up with TRBD1. Germline-derived CDR1 and CDR2 are MNHNS and SASEGT. The CDR3 sequence is 14 residues long. V gave up 4 bases and J gave up 7 bases; unmatched junction bases: 7.